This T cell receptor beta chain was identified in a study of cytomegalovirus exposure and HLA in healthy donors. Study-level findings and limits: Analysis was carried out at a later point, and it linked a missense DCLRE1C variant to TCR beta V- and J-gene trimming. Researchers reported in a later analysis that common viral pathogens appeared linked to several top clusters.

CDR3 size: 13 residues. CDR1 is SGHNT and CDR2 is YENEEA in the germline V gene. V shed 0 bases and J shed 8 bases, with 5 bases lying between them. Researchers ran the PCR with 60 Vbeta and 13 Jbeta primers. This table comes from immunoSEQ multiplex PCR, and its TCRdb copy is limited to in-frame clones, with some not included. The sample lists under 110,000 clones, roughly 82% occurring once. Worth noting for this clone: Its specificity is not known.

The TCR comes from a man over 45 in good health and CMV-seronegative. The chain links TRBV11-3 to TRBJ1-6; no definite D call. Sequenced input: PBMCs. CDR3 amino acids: CASSLDVDSPLHF. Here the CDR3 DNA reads TGTGCCAGCAGCTTAGATGTCGATTCACCCCTCCACTTT.